A single TCR beta chain is shown here with its context. The antigen is not known. TCRdb recomputed calls from the 5' RACE reads with MiXCR, one row per CDR3 protein. This table has about 530,000 distinct CDR3 sequences, about 16% appearing once. V was pared by 1 base and J by 12 bases, with 12 bases of the junction left unmatched. Germline V gene data show CDR1 as SQVTM and CDR2 as ANQGSEA. The CDR3 is 14 amino acids. These data are taken from a study of identical twins. Study-wide results and limits: Out-of-frame alpha sequences shared between twins exhibited an excess of low generation probability.

The data were also submitted as part of a second study, on yellow fever vaccine responses in identical twins. From that study: On the reported evidence, twins' vaccine T cell responses seemed partly convergent and partly personalized.

Sample: CD4+ T cells sorted from blood. The genes are TRBV29-1 and TRBJ1-1, with 9 bases that match TRBD1. This TCR was recovered from a woman aged 18-29 years in good health. The CDR3 DNA sequence: TGCAGCGTTGAAGTTCTCACAGGGGGCAGGGGGACTTTCTTT. This codes for CSVEVLTGGRGTFF.